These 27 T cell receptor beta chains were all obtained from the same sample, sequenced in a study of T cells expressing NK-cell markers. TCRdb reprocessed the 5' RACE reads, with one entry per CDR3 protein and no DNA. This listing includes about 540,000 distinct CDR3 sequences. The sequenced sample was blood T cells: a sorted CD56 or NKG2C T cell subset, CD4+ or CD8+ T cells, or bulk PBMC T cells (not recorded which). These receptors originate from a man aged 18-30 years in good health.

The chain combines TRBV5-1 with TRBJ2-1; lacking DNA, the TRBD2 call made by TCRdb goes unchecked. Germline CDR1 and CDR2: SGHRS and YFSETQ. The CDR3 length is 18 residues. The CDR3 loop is CASSLRTSQDFSYNEQFF.

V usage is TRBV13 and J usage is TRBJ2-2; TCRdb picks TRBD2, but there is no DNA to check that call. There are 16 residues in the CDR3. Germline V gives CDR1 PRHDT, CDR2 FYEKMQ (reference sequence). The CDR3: CASSPPAGGPGGELFF.

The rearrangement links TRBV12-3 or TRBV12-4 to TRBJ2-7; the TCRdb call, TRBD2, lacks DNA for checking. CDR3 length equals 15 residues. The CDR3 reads CASSLVGLAAYEQYF.

The CDR3 here is CSARAPKEVRTEAFF. The chain employs TRBV20-1 and TRBJ1-1. The V gene's germline CDR1 is DFQATT and CDR2 SNEGSKA (reference sequence). The CDR3 has 15 amino acids.

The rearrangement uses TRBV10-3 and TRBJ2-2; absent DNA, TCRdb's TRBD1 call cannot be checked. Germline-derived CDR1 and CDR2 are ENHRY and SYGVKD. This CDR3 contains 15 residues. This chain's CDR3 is CAISEGGSNTGELFF.

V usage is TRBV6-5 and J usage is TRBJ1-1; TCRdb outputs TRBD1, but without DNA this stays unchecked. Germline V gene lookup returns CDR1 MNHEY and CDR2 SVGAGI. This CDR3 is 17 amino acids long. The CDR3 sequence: CASSYQRGQGDYTEAFF.

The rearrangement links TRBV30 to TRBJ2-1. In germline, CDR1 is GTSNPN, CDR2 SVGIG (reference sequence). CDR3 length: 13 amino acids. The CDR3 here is CAWTFFSYNEQFF.

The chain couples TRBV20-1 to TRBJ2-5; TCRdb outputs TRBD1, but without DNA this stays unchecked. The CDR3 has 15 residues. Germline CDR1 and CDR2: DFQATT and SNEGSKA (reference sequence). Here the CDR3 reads CSASDSGHVQETQYF.

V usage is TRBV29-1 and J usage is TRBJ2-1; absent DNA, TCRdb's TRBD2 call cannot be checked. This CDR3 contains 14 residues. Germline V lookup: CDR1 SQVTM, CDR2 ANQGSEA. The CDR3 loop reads CSVGTSGIPNEQFF.

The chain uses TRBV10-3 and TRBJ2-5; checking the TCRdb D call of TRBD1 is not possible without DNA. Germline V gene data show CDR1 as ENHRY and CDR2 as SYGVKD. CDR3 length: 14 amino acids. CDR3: CAISDNPSGETQYF.

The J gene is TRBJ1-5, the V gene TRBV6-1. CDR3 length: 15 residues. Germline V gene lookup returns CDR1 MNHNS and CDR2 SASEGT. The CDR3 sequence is CASSESIGGNQPQHF.

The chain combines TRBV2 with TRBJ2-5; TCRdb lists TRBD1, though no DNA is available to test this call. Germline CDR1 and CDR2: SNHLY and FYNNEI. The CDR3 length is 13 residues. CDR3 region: CASSRPGTETQYF.

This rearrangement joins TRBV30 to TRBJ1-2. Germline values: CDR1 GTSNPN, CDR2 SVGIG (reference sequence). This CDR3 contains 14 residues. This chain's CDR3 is CAWTTSNPNYGYTF.

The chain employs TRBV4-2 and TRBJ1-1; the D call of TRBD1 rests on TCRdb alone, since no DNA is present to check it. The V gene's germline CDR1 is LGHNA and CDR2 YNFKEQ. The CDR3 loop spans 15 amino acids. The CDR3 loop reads CASSQLGRANTEAFF.

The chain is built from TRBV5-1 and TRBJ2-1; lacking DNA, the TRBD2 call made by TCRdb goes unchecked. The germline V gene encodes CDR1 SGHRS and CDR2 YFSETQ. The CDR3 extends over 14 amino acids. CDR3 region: CASSASSIHNEQFF. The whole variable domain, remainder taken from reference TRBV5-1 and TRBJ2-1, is KAGVTQTPRYLIKTRGQQVTLSCSPISGHRSVSWYQQTPGQGLQFLFEYFSETQRNKGNFPGRFSGRQFSNSRSEMNVSTLELGDSALYLCASSASSIHNEQFFGPGTRLTVL.

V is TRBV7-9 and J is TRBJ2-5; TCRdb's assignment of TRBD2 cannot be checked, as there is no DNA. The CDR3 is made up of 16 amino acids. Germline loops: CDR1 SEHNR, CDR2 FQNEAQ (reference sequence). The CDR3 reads CASSLRTSTFGETQYF.

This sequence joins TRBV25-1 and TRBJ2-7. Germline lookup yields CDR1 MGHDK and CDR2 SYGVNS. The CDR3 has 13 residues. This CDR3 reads CASSIFRNYEQYF.

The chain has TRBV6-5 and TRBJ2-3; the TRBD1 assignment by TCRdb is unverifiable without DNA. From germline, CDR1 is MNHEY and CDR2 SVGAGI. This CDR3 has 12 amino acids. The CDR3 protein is CASSQGLDTQYF.

CDR3 region: CSADGRVQMEDTQYF. The V gene is TRBV20-1, the J gene TRBJ2-3. Germline V CDR1 and CDR2: DFQATT, SNEGSKA (reference sequence). The length of the CDR3 is 15 residues.

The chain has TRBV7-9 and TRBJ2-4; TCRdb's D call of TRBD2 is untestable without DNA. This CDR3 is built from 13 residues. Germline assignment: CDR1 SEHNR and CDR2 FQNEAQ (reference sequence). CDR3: CASSSLGGNIQYF.

CDR3: CATSDPLLGLAGAEDTQYF. This rearrangement joins TRBV24-1 to TRBJ2-3; the D call from TCRdb, TRBD2, cannot be confirmed without DNA. The length of the CDR3 is 19 residues. Germline lookup yields CDR1 KGHDR and CDR2 SFDVKD.

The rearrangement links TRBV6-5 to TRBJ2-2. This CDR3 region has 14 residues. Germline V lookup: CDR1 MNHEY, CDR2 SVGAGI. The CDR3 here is CASSYVQDTGELFF.

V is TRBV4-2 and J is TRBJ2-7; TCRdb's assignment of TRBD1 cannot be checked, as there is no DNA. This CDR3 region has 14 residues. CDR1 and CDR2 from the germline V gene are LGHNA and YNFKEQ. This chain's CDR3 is CASSQGDRAYEQYF.

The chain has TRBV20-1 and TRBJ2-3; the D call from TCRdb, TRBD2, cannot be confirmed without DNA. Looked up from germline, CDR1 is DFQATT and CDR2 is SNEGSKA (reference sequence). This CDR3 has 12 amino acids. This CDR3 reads CSAPRRADTQYF.

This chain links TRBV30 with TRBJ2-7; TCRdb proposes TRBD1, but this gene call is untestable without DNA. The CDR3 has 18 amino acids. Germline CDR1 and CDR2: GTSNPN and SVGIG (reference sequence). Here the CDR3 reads CAWSADRGASGDIYEQYF.

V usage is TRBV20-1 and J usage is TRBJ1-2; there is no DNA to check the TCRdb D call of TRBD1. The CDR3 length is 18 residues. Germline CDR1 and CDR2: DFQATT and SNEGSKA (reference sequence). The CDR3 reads CSARDTVVGRTRYYGYTF.

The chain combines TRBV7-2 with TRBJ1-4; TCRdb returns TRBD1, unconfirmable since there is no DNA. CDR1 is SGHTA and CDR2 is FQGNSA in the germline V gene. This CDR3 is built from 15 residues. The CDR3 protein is CASSFQGSRNEKLFF.